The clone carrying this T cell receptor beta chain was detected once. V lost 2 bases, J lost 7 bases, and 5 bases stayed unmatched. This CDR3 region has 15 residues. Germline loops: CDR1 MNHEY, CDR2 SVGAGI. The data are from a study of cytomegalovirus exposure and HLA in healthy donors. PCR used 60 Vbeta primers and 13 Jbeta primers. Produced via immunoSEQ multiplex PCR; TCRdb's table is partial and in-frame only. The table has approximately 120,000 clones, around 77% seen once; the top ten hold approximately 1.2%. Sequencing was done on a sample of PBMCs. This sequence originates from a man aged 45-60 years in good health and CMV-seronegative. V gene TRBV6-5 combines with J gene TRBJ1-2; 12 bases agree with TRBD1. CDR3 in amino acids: CASSYAGQGAGGYTF. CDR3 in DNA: TGTGCCAGCAGTTACGCGGGACAGGGGGCGGGTGGCTACACCTTC.